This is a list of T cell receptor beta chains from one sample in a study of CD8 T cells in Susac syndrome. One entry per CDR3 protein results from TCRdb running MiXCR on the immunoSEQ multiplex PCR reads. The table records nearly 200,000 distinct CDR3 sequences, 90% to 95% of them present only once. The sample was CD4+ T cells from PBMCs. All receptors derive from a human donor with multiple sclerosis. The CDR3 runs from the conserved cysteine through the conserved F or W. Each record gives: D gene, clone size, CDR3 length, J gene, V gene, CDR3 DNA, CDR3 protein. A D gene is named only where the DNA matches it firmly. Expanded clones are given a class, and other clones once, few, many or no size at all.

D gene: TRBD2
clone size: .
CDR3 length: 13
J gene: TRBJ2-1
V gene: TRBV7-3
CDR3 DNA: TGTGCCAGCAAGGCGGGACTAAATAGTGAGCAGTTCTTC
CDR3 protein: CASKAGLNSEQFF

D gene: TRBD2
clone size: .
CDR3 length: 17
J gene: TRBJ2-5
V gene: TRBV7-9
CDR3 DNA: TGTGCCAGCAGCTTAGGTTCTAGCGGGAGGTCGGAAGAGACCCAGTACTTC
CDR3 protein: CASSLGSSGRSEETQYF

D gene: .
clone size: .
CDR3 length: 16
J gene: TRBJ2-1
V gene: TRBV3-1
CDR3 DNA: TGTGCCAGCAGCCCGCAGGGCCAAAACGGTCTCAATGAGCAGTTCTTC
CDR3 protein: CASSPQGQNGLNEQFF

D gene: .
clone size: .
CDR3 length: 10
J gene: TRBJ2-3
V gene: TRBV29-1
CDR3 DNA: TGCAGCGTTGGGCCAGGTACGCAGTATTTT
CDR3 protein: CSVGPGTQYF

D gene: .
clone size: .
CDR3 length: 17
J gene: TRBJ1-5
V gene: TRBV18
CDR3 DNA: TGTGCCAGCTCACGCTCCAGGACGGATTATAGCAATCAGCCCCAGCATTTT
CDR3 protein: CASSRSRTDYSNQPQHF

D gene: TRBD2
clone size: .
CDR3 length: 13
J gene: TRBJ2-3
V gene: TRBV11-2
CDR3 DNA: TGTGCCAGCAGCGGGACTAGCCCTAATACGCAGTATTTT
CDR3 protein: CASSGTSPNTQYF

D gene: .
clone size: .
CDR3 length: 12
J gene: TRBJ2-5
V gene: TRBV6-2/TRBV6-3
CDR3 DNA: TGTGCCAGCAGTTACTCGTTTGGAGCCCAGTACTTC
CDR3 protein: CASSYSFGAQYF

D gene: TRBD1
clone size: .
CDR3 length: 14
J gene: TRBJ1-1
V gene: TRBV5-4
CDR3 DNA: TGTGCCAGCAGCCAAAGGGGGCTACACTCAGAAGCTTTCTTT
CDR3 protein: CASSQRGLHSEAFF

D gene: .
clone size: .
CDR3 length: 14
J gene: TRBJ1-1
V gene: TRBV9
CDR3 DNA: TGTGCCAGCAGCGTAGCAACAGCGAACACTGAAGCTTTCTTT
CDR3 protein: CASSVATANTEAFF

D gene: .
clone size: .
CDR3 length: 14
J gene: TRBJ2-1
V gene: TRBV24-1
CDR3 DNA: TGTGCCACCAGCGAAGGGTCGGGGGCGCGTGAGCAGTTCTTC
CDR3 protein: CATSEGSGAREQFF

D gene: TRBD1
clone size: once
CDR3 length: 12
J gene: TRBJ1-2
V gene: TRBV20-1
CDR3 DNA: TGCAGTGAGGGGGCTTCGGACTATGGCTACACCTTC
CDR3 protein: CSEGASDYGYTF

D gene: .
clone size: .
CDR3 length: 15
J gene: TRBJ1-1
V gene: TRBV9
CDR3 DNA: TGTGCCAGCAGCGTAGGGGCGCTCATGAACACTGAAGCTTTCTTT
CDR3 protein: CASSVGALMNTEAFF

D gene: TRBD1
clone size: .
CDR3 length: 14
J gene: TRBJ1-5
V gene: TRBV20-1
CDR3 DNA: TGCAGTGGGAGGAGGGCAGGGGGAAATCAGCCCCAGCATTTT
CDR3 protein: CSGRRAGGNQPQHF

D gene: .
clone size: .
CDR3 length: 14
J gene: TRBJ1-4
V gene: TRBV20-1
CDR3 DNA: TGCAGTGCTAGATGGCCAGGGCACGGTGAAAAACTGTTTTTT
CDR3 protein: CSARWPGHGEKLFF

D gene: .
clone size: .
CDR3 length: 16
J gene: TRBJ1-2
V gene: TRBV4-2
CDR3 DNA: TGTGCCAGCAGCCACTTTCCTCCAGAGCCGGGGGCCGGCTACACCTTC
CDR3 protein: CASSHFPPEPGAGYTF

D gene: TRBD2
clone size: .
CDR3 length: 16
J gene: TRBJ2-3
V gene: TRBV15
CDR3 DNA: TGTGCCACCAGCAGAGGACTAGCGGGGGGCCCAGATACGCAGTATTTT
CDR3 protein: CATSRGLAGGPDTQYF

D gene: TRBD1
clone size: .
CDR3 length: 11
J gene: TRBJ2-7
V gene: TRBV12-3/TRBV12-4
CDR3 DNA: TGTGCCAGCAGTTTAGGGACAGGGACCGACTTC
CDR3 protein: CASSLGTGTDF

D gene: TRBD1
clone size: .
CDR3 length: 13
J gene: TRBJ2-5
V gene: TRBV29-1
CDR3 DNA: TGCAGCGTTACCGGGACAGTGAGGGAGACCCAGTACTTC
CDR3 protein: CSVTGTVRETQYF

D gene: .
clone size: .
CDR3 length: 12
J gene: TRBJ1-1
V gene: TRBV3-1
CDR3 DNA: TGTGCCAGCAGCCCCCCGGATGGGAAAGCTTTCTTT
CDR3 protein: CASSPPDGKAFF

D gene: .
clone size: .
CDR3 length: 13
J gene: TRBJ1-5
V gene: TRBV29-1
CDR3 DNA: TGCAGCGTTGAAGGAACAGGTGGCCAGCCCCAGCATTTT
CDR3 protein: CSVEGTGGQPQHF

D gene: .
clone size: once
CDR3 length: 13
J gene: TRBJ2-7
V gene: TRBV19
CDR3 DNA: TGTGCCAGTAGTACCTCGACTAGGCACGAGCAGTACTTC
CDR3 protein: CASSTSTRHEQYF

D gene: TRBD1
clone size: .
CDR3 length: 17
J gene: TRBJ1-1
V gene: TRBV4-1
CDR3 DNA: TGCGCCAGCAGCCAAGTCCCGGGACAGGGTGGGAGCACTGAAGCTTTCTTT
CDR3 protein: CASSQVPGQGGSTEAFF

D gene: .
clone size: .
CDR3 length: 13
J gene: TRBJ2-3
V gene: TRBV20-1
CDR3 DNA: TGCAGTGCTAGACCCACGACCCGGAATACGCAGTATTTT
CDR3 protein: CSARPTTRNTQYF

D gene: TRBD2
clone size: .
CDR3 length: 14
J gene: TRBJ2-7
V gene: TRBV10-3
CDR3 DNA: TGTGCCATCATGGCGGGAGAGGATTCCTACGAGCAGTACTTC
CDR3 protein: CAIMAGEDSYEQYF

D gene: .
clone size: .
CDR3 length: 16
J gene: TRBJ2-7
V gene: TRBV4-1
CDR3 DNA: TGCGCCAGCAGCCAAGAGGAGCGGTCGGTTGTTTACGAGCAGTACTTC
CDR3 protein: CASSQEERSVVYEQYF

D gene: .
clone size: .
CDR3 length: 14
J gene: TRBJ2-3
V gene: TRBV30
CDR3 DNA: TGTGCCTGGAGTGCCTACGGACCTACAGATACGCAGTATTTT
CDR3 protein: CAWSAYGPTDTQYF

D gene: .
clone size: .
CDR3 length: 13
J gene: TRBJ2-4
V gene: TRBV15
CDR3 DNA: TGTGCCACCAGCAGAGTCCAGAGGGACATTCAGTACTTC
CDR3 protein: CATSRVQRDIQYF

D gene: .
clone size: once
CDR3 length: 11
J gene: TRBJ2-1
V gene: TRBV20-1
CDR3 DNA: TGCAGTGCCGACACATACAATGAGCAGTTCTTC
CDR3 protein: CSADTYNEQFF

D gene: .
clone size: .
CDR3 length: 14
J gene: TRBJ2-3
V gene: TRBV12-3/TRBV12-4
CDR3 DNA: TGTGCCAGCAGTCCTCCAGCCCCCACAGATACGCAGTATTTT
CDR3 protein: CASSPPAPTDTQYF

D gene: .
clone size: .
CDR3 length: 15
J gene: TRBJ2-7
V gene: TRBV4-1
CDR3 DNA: TGCGCCAGCAGCCCACCGGGACCGCGGCTTCCGTGGCAGTACTTC
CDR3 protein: CASSPPGPRLPWQYF

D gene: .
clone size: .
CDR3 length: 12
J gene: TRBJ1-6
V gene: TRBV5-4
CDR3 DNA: TGTGCCAGCAGCTTGGATTGGGGCCCCCTCCACTTT
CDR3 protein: CASSLDWGPLHF

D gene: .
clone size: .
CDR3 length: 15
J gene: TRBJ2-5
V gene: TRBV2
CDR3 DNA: TGTGCCAGCAGTCCTATTACAGGGATTCAAGAGACCCAGTACTTC
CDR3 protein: CASSPITGIQETQYF

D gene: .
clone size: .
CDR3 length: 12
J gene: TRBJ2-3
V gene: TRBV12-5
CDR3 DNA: TGTGCTAGTGGTTTCCCAGCGGGCCCGCAGTATTTT
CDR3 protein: CASGFPAGPQYF

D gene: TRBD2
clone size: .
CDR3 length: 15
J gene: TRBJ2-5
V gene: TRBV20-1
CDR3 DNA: TGCAGTGCAAGACTAGCGGGAGGGCCGGGTGAGACCCAGTACTTC
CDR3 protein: CSARLAGGPGETQYF

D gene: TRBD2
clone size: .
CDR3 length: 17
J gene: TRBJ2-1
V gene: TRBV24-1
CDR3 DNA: TGTGCCACCAGTGACGTACTAGCGGGGATAAACTACAATGAGCAGTTCTTC
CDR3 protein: CATSDVLAGINYNEQFF

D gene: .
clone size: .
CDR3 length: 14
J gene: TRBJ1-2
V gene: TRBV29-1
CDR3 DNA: TGCAGCGTTGACCCTGTGACAGGAGGCTATGGCTACACCTTC
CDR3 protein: CSVDPVTGGYGYTF

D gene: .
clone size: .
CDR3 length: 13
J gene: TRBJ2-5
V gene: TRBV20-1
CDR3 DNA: TGCAGTGCGCCAGGGGGGACCCAAGAGACCCAGTACTTC
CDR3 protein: CSAPGGTQETQYF

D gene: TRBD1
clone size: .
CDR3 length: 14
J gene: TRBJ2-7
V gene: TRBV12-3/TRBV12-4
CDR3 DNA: TGTGCCAGCAGTCAGGGACAGGGAACCCACGAGCAGTACTTC
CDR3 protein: CASSQGQGTHEQYF

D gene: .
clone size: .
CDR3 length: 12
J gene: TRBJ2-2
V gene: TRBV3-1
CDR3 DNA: TGTGCCAGCAGCCCGAACACCGGGGAGCTGTTTTTT
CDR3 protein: CASSPNTGELFF

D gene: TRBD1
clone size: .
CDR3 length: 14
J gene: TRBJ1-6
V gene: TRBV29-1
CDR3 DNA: TGCAGCGTTAAGGGGGCGTCTGGGGATTCACCCCTCCACTTT
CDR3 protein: CSVKGASGDSPLHF